The rows below give T cell receptor beta chains drawn from one sample of a study of cytomegalovirus exposure and HLA in healthy donors. Profiled with immunoSEQ multiplex PCR; TCRdb holds only in-frame clones, not every one. The sample records around 130,000 clones, 65% to 85% being singletons. The sequenced material came from PBMCs. The receptors shown here come from a woman in her thirties or forties in good health and CMV-seropositive. CDR3s include the opening cysteine and the closing phenylalanine or tryptophan. A D gene is named only where the DNA matches it firmly. Clone size appears in some rows only: once, few, many, or a class for an expanded clone.

>TRBV6-5|TRBD2|TRBJ2-7|-
CASSYSNSGGGEQYF
TGTGCCAGCAGTTACTCAAATAGCGGGGGTGGCGAGCAGTACTTC
>TRBV7-7|TRBD2|TRBJ2-7|few
CARETSGRASSRGEQYF
TGTGCTAGAGAGACTAGCGGGAGGGCCAGTTCAAGGGGCGAGCAGTACTTC
>TRBV27|-|TRBJ2-2|once
CASSFGGTGELFF
TGTGCCAGCAGTTTTGGGGGGACCGGGGAGCTGTTTTTT
>TRBV7-2|TRBD2|TRBJ2-3|-
CASSLVSGAGDTQYF
TGTGCCAGCAGCTTAGTCAGCGGGGCCGGAGATACGCAGTATTTT
>TRBV15|TRBD2|TRBJ2-7|-
CATSRVPAGGPYEQYF
TGTGCCACCAGCAGAGTACCAGCGGGAGGGCCCTACGAGCAGTACTTC
>TRBV5-1|TRBD1|TRBJ2-2|-
CASSSPQGQGGDTGELFF
TGCGCCAGCAGCTCGCCTCAGGGACAGGGTGGGGACACCGGGGAGCTGTTTTTT
>TRBV28|-|TRBJ2-7|-
CASSLSDSPEQYF
TGTGCCAGCAGTTTATCGGACAGCCCCGAGCAGTACTTC
>TRBV5-6|TRBD2|TRBJ2-5|few
CASSFAGGRETQYF
TGTGCCAGCAGCTTTGCGGGGGGCAGGGAGACCCAGTACTTC
>TRBV7-2|-|TRBJ1-2|-
CASSLGSGANYGYTF
TGTGCCAGCAGCTTAGGGTCAGGGGCCAACTATGGCTACACCTTC
>TRBV29-1|TRBD1|TRBJ2-2|-
CSVEAGTEKGTGELFF
TGCAGCGTTGAAGCCGGGACAGAGAAGGGCACCGGGGAGCTGTTTTTT
>TRBV7-9|-|TRBJ1-4|once
CASSRAGGDEKLFF
TGTGCCAGCAGCCGGGCCGGGGGAGACGAAAAACTGTTTTTT
>TRBV6-5|-|TRBJ1-2|-
CASSYQQVSYGYTF
TGTGCCAGCAGTTATCAACAAGTTTCCTATGGCTACACCTTC